This T cell receptor (beta chain) derives from a study of blood T cells in healthy people across ages (dated by TCRdb to between 2015 and 2016). Turning to the overall study: In model experiments, template switching captured about one uniquely barcoded TCR beta cDNA molecule for every two T cells. To avoid experimental bias, donors of different ages were spread randomly across the sequencing lanes. Four age groups were formed from the donors: young (average approximately 15 years), middle-aged (less than 40), aged (roughly 59) and long-lived (about 80). The study measured age-related changes in TCR beta repertoire diversity using deep sequencing normalized with unique cDNA molecular identifiers. Using the same blood draw, the study looked at two additional independent replicas of 1 million unique cDNA reads for two donors, one aged 18 to 30 and the other aged 80 or older. Results the study describes overall, beyond this receptor: The long-lived group showed more naive CD4+ T cells, fewer expanded clones and increased TCR diversity than the aged group, suggesting age selection. Because the CMV infection status of the donors was unknown, age-related changes in expanded clonotypes may potentially have been confounded. Observed TCR beta diversity per million T cells fell roughly linearly with age, and a significant reduction was already apparent by age about 36. Estimates of total diversity based on one million sequenced T cells were regarded as lower bounds and as underestimates. Because profiling used bulk unsorted PBMCs, naive and antigen-experienced compartments could not be compared conclusively. The percentage of naive T cells measured by flow cytometry correlated strongly with observed TCR beta diversity.

The donors were about 40 Caucasian individuals from Russia, aged roughly 6 to 100 years, who were systemically healthy. Each donor gave approximately 9.4 milliliters of peripheral blood, drawn into EDTA-treated Vacutainer tubes. Ficoll-Paque density-gradient centrifugation was used to isolate PBMCs, with at least 7 million per sample. Trizol reagent was used to extract total RNA from the PBMCs, yielding at least 5.5 micrograms per sample. The percentages of naive CD45RAhigh/CD27high T cells were determined by flow cytometry on a PBMC aliquot from every donor. The library came from 5' RACE. The instrument given in TCRdb is Illumina HiSeq 2500. A second PCR of about 6 to 12 cycles was run with a J-beta primer mix and a sample-barcoded 5' primer. Each TCR beta cDNA molecule received a unique molecular identifier from a template-switch 5' adaptor carrying 12 random nucleotides. At least 3 million CDR3-containing paired-end reads were obtained from each sample. The Mint cDNA synthesis kit, primed by a TRBC-specific oligonucleotide, was used to synthesize first-strand cDNA from all RNA. After uracil-DNA glycosylase treatment, a first 18-cycle PCR used universal primers M1SS and BC2_uni_R on all cDNA. Per the original workflow: Each sample was normalized by randomly selecting 1 million high-quality reads, each carrying a distinct molecular identifier. Instead of being binned into consensus sequences, reads with shared molecular identifiers were discarded. MiTCR, run with a Q25 quality threshold and the strictest error-elimination algorithm, handled CDR3 identification, clonotype clustering and error correction. A nonparametric unseen species model with Euler transformation was used to estimate a lower bound on total TCR beta diversity. TCRdb reprocessing: public reads trimmed at Q25 with fastp, clones called with MiXCR, in-frame beta chains kept. Under each unique CDR3 protein, matching rows form one entry showing the most common genes and DNA. For this entry, the V and J calls and clone size follow TCRdb and not the study's own pipeline. The sample table lists roughly 2 million distinct CDR3 sequences, just under 50% of them with a count of one. Of the sample, approximately 2.1% is held by the ten largest clones.

The germline V gene sets CDR1 to SGHVS and CDR2 to FQNEAQ. The CDR3, from cysteine to phenylalanine, totals 16 residues. Only CDR3 DNA remains: 48 bases, in frame from the first base. Trimming leaves V shorter by 3 bases and J shorter by 3 bases, with the junction holding 5 bases beyond the gene matches. About this clonotype itself: What antigen it recognizes has not been identified. No base quality values were provided; no much bigger clone lies one nucleotide off.

The receptor comes from a woman aged 35 to 49 in good health. The V and J genes are TRBV7-8 and TRBJ2-5, with 12 bases matching TRBD2. What was sequenced was blood. The CDR3 is CASSFLLAGGKETQYF. The sequenced DNA is TGTGCCAGCAGCTTCCTTCTAGCGGGGGGGAAAGAGACCCAGTACTTC.